These T cell receptor beta chains were read from a single sample in a study of CD8 T cells in ankylosing spondylitis. TCRdb recomputed calls from the 5' RACE reads with MiXCR, one row per CDR3 protein. This sample carries some 140,000 distinct CDR3 sequences, about 7% of them seen once, and the ten largest clones take over 10%. The source material was blood, either unsorted or a sorted T cell fraction (not recorded which). These receptors were obtained from a female donor with ankylosing spondylitis or in good health (not recorded which). Both conserved end residues are part of each CDR3. The D gene is left open where the match is weak. Some rows mark clone size as missing; the rest say once, few, many or name a class of expanded clone.

-	TRBV5-5	16	TRBJ2-1	many	TGTGCCAGCAGCTTGAACCTGGGGTCTACCTACAATGAGCAGTTCTTC	CASSLNLGSTYNEQFF
-	TRBV12-3/TRBV12-4	16	TRBJ1-2	many	TGTGCCAGCAGTCCAGGGGTCGGCTCTGTAGGCTATGGCTACACCTTC	CASSPGVGSVGYGYTF
TRBD2	TRBV7-2	16	TRBJ2-3	-	TGTGCCAGCAGCCGCTCAAGACTAGCGGGGACTTCTGGGCAGTATTTT	CASSRSRLAGTSGQYF
-	TRBV4-1	15	TRBJ1-1	many	TGCGCCAGCAGCCTCGGATGGGGAAAGAACACTGAAGCTTTCTTT	CASSLGWGKNTEAFF
TRBD1	TRBV5-5	17	TRBJ2-5	many	TGTGCCAGCAGCTTGGAGGGTGACAGGGGGCGACAAGAGACCCAGTACTTC	CASSLEGDRGRQETQYF
-	TRBV20-1	17	TRBJ2-6	-	TGCAGTGCTAGGGACAGTCAAAAGGGGACTGGGGCCAACGTCCTGACTTTC	CSARDSQKGTGANVLTF
-	TRBV3-1	13	TRBJ1-1	many	TGTGCCAGCAGCCAGGGGACGAACACTGAAGCTTTCTTT	CASSQGTNTEAFF
-	TRBV20-1	15	TRBJ2-7	many	TGCAGTGCTGAAGGGTCGACTATTACTACGTCGGAGCAGTACTTC	CSAEGSTITTSEQYF
-	TRBV5-1	14	TRBJ1-2	-	TGCGCCAGCAGCCTGGACAGTCTACGCTATGGCTACACCTTC	CASSLDSLRYGYTF
-	TRBV7-2	13	TRBJ2-3	few	TGTGCCAGCAGGGATCGGTCCTCGGATACGCAGTATTTT	CASRDRSSDTQYF
TRBD1	TRBV5-1	15	TRBJ1-4	many	TGCGCCAGCAGCCCCCCGGACAGGGAAAGTGAAAAACTGTTTTTT	CASSPPDRESEKLFF
TRBD1	TRBV2	15	TRBJ1-1	-	TGTGCCAGCACCGATGACAGGGGAGGGGACACTGAAGCTTTCTTT	CASTDDRGGDTEAFF
-	TRBV7-6	13	TRBJ2-2	many	TGTGCCAGCAGCAGCCTATCCAGCGGGGAGCTGTTTTTT	CASSSLSSGELFF
TRBD1	TRBV20-1	15	TRBJ2-5	many	TGCAGTGCTAATATTCGGACAGGGGCTCAAGAGACCCAGTACTTC	CSANIRTGAQETQYF
-	TRBV20-1	13	TRBJ2-7	-	TGCAGTGCTAGAGGACAGAGCTCCTACGAGCAGTACTTC	CSARGQSSYEQYF
-	TRBV10-3	13	TRBJ2-1	many	TGTGCCATCGGCACGGGGCAGATTGATGAGCAGTTCTTC	CAIGTGQIDEQFF
-	TRBV11-1	18	TRBJ2-7	-	TGTGCCAGCAGCTTAACAACTTCTTTAGGGACCGTGGATCCCGAGCAGTACTTC	CASSLTTSLGTVDPEQYF
TRBD1	TRBV5-1	14	TRBJ1-1	-	TGCGCCAGCAGCCAACAAACAGGGGGGAACTGGGCTTTCTTT	CASSQQTGGNWAFF
TRBD2	TRBV5-1	15	TRBJ2-1	many	TGCGCCAGCAGCTTGCGGGGGGGCCCGTACAATGAGCAGTTCTTC	CASSLRGGPYNEQFF
-	TRBV12-3/TRBV12-4	15	TRBJ2-1	many	TGTGCCAGCAGAACTTCTAGGGGGGCGTTCAATGAGCAGTTCTTC	CASRTSRGAFNEQFF
TRBD1	TRBV20-1	14	TRBJ1-2	many	TGCAGTGCTAGAGTCAAAGGGGGCGCGTGGGGCTACACCTTC	CSARVKGGAWGYTF
TRBD1	TRBV6-2/TRBV6-3	19	TRBJ2-3	many	TGTGCCAGCAGTTACTCGGGTTTGAGGGGGCCAGTTGGCACAGATACGCAGTATTTT	CASSYSGLRGPVGTDTQYF
-	TRBV7-9	15	TRBJ2-2	many	TGTGCCAGCAGCTTTCTCCCACAGAACACCGGGGAGCTGTTTTTT	CASSFLPQNTGELFF
-	TRBV5-1	13	TRBJ2-2	many	TGCGCCAGCAGTATCGGACAGTCCGGGGAGCTGTTTTTT	CASSIGQSGELFF
TRBD1	TRBV29-1	13	TRBJ1-2	-	TGCAGCGTCCGGACAGGGGCCCTGGATGGCTACACCTTC	CSVRTGALDGYTF
-	TRBV19	12	TRBJ2-7	many	TGTGCCAGTATCGACAGCTACCACGAGCAGTACTTC	CASIDSYHEQYF
-	TRBV6-1	16	TRBJ2-1	-	TGTGCCAGCAGTGTCCGGACGGATAGCTCCTACAATGAGCAGTTCTTC	CASSVRTDSSYNEQFF
-	TRBV28	15	TRBJ1-5	-	TGTGCCAGCAGTTTCCTTCAGGGAAACAATCAGCCCCAGCATTTT	CASSFLQGNNQPQHF
-	TRBV5-1	15	TRBJ2-3	many	TGCGCCAGCAGCTCGTTCCCGGATGTCACAGATACGCAGTATTTT	CASSSFPDVTDTQYF
TRBD1	TRBV5-1	14	TRBJ2-5	many	TGCGCCAGCAGCCTCGGACAGGAACAAGAGACCCAGTACTTC	CASSLGQEQETQYF
-	TRBV12-3/TRBV12-4	15	TRBJ1-5	many	TGTGCCAGCAGTTTGGCCGGCGATAGCAATCAGCCCCAGCATTTT	CASSLAGDSNQPQHF
TRBD1	TRBV12-3/TRBV12-4	16	TRBJ2-5	few	TGTGCCAGCAGCGACGGACAGGGGGAACGACAAGAGACCCAGTACTTC	CASSDGQGERQETQYF
-	TRBV25-1	16	TRBJ2-1	-	TGTGCCAGCAGTGAACGGCAGAGGGTGTCCAACAATGAGCAGTTCTTC	CASSERQRVSNNEQFF
-	TRBV5-1	15	TRBJ2-7	many	TGCGCCAGCAGCATCGCTCCTGCCCCCACGGCCGAGCAGTACTTC	CASSIAPAPTAEQYF
-	TRBV7-6	13	TRBJ1-3	many	TGTGCCAGCAGCTCCCAATACGGAAACACCATATATTTT	CASSSQYGNTIYF
-	TRBV11-2	13	TRBJ1-1	many	TGTGCCAGCAGCTTTACAGGGTACACTGAAGCTTTCTTT	CASSFTGYTEAFF
TRBD1	TRBV6-2/TRBV6-3	14	TRBJ2-7	-	TGTGCCAGTAGCCGGGACAGCAGTACCTACGAGCAGTACTTC	CASSRDSSTYEQYF
TRBD2	TRBV5-1	17	TRBJ2-3	many	TGCGCCAGCAGCCGCGAGCCGGGACTAGCGGGGACAGATACGCAGTATTTT	CASSREPGLAGTDTQYF
-	TRBV7-2	13	TRBJ2-2	many	TGTGCCAGCAGCTTACAGTTTACCGGGGAGCTGTTTTTT	CASSLQFTGELFF
TRBD1	TRBV25-1	20	TRBJ1-3	many	TGTGCCAGCAGTGAACAGGGACAGGGGGCCTTTCTTAGCTCTGGAAACACCATATATTTT	CASSEQGQGAFLSSGNTIYF
-	TRBV12-3/TRBV12-4	13	TRBJ2-5	many	TGTGCCAGCTCTTTGGAAGGTCAAGAGACCCAGTACTTC	CASSLEGQETQYF
-	TRBV7-2	14	TRBJ2-5	many	TGTGCCAGCAGCTTAGCGGGGTACATGGAGACCCAGTACTTC	CASSLAGYMETQYF
-	TRBV2	17	TRBJ2-3	many	TGTGCCAGCAGTGAAGATTCCAGAGCGATTAGAACAGATACGCAGTATTTT	CASSEDSRAIRTDTQYF
-	TRBV7-8	17	TRBJ2-1	many	TGTGCCAGCAGCCCCCCGGGCACCTGGCTTGGTGAGGGTGAGCAGTTCTTC	CASSPPGTWLGEGEQFF
TRBD1	TRBV5-4	16	TRBJ1-1	few	TGTGCCAGCAGCATACCTGGGGACAGGGCGAACACTGAAGCTTTCTTT	CASSIPGDRANTEAFF
TRBD2	TRBV20-1	14	TRBJ2-1	few	TGCAGTGCTAGGGCGGGGGGGCCCGGCAATGAGCAGTTCTTC	CSARAGGPGNEQFF
-	TRBV9	14	TRBJ2-2	many	TGTGCCAGCAGCTTCGATTCAAGGGCCGGGGAGCTGTTTTTT	CASSFDSRAGELFF
TRBD2	TRBV5-1	18	TRBJ2-3	many	TGCGCCAGCAGCTTAGGTAGCGGGGCAGGCATCTACACAGATACGCAGTATTTT	CASSLGSGAGIYTDTQYF
-	TRBV5-5	15	TRBJ2-1	-	TGTGCCAGCACCTCGGACTGGGTACCCTACAATGAGCAGTTCTTC	CASTSDWVPYNEQFF
-	TRBV20-1	11	TRBJ1-2	many	TGCAGTGCCTCCTTGTCCTATGGCTACACCTTC	CSASLSYGYTF
-	TRBV25-1	13	TRBJ1-1	many	TGTGCCAGCAGTAGACAGGAGAACACTGAAGCTTTCTTT	CASSRQENTEAFF
TRBD1	TRBV30	14	TRBJ1-2	many	TGTGCCTGGGGACAGGGATGGAGTGACTATGGCTACACCTTC	CAWGQGWSDYGYTF
-	TRBV20-1	14	TRBJ1-2	many	TGCAGTGCCCCCCTAGGCTTGGAGGGCTATGGCTACACCTTC	CSAPLGLEGYGYTF